This TCR beta chain was captured in a study of T cells after yellow fever vaccination. Across the whole study: Each low-cell-number fraction was prepared by means of SMART-Seq v4 Ultra Low Input.

The TCR cDNA carried a universal primer site and UMIs from 5'RACE template switching. TCRdb used MiXCR to reprocess the 5' RACE reads, holding one entry per CDR3 protein. Counted here are some 320,000 distinct CDR3 sequences, over 4% occurring once; the ten biggest clones make up just under 25%. Germline loops: CDR1 MNHNS, CDR2 SASEGT. The CDR3 loop spans 14 amino acids. V was trimmed by 4 bases and J by 8 bases, leaving 14 bases between them. The clonotype was recovered from a man between 18 and 35 years old who received the YFV17D yellow fever vaccine. Source: PBMCs, taken 5 days after the yellow fever booster vaccination. This chain links TRBV6-1 with TRBJ1-4, with unresolved D. The CDR3 DNA is TGTGCCAGCAGTGGGACTCCCGAGGTGGAAAAACTGTTTTTT. Amino acids: CASSGTPEVEKLFF.